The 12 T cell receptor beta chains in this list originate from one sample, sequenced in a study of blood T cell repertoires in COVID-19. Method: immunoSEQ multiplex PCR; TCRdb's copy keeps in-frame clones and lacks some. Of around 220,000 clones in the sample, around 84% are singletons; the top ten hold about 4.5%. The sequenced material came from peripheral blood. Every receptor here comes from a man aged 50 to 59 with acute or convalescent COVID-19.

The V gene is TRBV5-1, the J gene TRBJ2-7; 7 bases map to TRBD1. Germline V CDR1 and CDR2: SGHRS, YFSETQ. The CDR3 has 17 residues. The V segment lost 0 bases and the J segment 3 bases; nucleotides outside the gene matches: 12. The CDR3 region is CASSLEGVDRGHYEQYF. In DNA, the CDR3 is TGCGCCAGCAGCTTGGAAGGGGTGGATAGGGGGCACTACGAGCAGTACTTC.

DNA of the CDR3: TGTGCCAGCTCACCCCGGACAGGGGAAAATGAAAAACTGTTTTTT. Encoded protein: CASSPRTGENEKLFF. The chain links TRBV18 to TRBJ1-4; 9 nucleotides line up with TRBD1. J gave up 5 bases and V 3 bases, and 4 bases lay outside the gene matches. CDR3 size: 15 residues. CDR1 and CDR2 (germline): KGHSH, LQKENI.

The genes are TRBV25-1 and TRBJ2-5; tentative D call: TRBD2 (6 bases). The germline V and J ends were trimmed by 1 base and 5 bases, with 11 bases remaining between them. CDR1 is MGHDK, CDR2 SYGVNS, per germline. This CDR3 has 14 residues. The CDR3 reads CASSEWRGEETQYF. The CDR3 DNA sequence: TGTGCCAGCAGTGAATGGAGGGGAGAGGAGACCCAGTACTTC.

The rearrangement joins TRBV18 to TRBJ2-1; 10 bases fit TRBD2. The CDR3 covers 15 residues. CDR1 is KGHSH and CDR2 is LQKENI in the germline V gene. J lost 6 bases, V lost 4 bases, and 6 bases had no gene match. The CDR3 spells CASSRERGGSNEQFF. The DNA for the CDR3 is TGTGCCAGCTCACGAGAGCGGGGGGGCAGCAATGAGCAGTTCTTC.

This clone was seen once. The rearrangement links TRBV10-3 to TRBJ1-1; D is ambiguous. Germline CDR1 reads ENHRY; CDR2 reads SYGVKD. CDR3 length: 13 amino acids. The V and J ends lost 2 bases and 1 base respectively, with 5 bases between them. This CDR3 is CAISERQNTEAFF. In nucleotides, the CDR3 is TGTGCCATCAGTGAGAGACAGAACACTGAAGCTTTCTTT.

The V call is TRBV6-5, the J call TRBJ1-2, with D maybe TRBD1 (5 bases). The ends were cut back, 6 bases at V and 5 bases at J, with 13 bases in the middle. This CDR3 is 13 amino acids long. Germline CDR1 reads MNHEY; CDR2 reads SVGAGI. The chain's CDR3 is CASRPAGGYGYTF. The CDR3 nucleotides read TGTGCCAGCAGGCCCGCCGGGGGTTATGGCTACACCTTC.

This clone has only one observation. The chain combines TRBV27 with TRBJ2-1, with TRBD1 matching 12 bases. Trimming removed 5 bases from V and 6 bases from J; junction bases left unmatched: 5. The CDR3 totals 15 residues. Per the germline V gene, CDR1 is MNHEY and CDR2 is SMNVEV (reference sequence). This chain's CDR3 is CASSPGQGAGNEQFF. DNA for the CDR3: TGTGCCAGCAGTCCGGGACAGGGGGCGGGCAATGAGCAGTTCTTC.

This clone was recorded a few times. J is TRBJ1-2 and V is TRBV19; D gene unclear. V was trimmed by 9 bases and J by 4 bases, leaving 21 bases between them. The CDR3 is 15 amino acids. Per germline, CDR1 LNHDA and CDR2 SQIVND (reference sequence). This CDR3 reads CASNRPGAAGYGYTF. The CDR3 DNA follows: TGTGCCAGCAACCGTCCGGGAGCCGCTGGCTATGGCTACACCTTC. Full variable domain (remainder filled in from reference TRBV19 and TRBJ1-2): DGGITQSPKYLFRKEGQNVTLSCEQNLNHDAMYWYRQDPGQGLRLIYYSQIVNDFQKGDIAEGYSVSREKKESFPLTVTSAQKNPTAFYLCASNRPGAAGYGYTFGSGTRLTVV.

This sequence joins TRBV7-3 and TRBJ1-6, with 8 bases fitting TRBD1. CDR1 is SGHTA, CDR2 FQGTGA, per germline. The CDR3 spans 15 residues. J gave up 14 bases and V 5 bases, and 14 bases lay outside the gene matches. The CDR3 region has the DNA TGTGCCAGCAGCCCCGGACAGGGTTTGTACCCGACCCTCCACTTT. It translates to CASSPGQGLYPTLHF. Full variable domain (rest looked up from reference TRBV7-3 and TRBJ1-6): GAGVSQTPSNKVTEKGKYVELRCDPISGHTALYWYRQSLGQGPEFLIYFQGTGAADDSGLPNDRFFAVRPEGSVSTLKIQRTERGDSAVYLCASSPGQGLYPTLHFGNGTRLTVT.

As DNA, the CDR3 is TGTGCCAGTAGTGCGCGGACAGCCTTGGACTATGGCTACACCTTC. This encodes CASSARTALDYGYTF. J is TRBJ1-2 and V is TRBV19, with TRBD1 as a possible D gene (6 bases). The length of the CDR3 is 15 residues. Germline CDR1 LNHDA, CDR2 SQIVND (reference sequence). V shed 5 bases and J shed 3 bases, with 16 bases lying between them.

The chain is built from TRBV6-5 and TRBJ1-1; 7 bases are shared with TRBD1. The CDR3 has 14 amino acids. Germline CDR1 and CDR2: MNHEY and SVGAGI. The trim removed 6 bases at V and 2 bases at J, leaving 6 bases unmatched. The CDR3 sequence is CASRLGQPNTEAFF. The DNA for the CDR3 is TGTGCCAGCAGACTGGGACAGCCTAACACTGAAGCTTTCTTT.

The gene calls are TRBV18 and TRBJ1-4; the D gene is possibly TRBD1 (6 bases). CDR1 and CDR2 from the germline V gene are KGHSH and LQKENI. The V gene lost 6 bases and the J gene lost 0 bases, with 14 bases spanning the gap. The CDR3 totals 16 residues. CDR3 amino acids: CASSRFDRTTNEKLFF. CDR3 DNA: TGTGCCAGCTCCCGTTTCGACAGGACAACTAATGAAAAACTGTTTTTT.